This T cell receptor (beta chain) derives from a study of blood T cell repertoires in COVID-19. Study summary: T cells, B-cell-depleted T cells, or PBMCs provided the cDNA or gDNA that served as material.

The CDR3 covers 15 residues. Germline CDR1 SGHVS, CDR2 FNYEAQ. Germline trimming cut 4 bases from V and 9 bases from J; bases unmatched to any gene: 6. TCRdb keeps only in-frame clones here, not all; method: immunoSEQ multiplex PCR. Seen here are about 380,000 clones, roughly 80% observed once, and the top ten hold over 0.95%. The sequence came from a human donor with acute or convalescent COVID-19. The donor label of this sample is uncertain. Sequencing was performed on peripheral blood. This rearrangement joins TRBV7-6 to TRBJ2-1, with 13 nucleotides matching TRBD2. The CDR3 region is CASSYRTSGGREQFF. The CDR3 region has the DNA TGTGCCAGCAGCTACCGGACTAGCGGGGGTCGTGAGCAGTTCTTC.